This note documents a single TCR beta chain sequence. The data were taken from a study of regulatory and conventional T cells in RAG deficiency. Germline V gene sequence: CDR1 SNHLY, CDR2 FYNNEI. V lost 1 base and J 4 bases, leaving 7 bases between the germline ends. This CDR3 has 13 amino acids. Blood CD4+ CD25-low CD127-high conventional T cells supplied the genomic DNA template. Profiling relied on immunoSEQ multiplex PCR, and the TCRdb table lists in-frame clones only, not all of them. The repertoire has tens of thousands of clones, around 95% of them found once; the top ten carry about 1.2%. In addition, the sample was reused for a study of regulatory T cells. That publication notes: Primers: 52 TRBV forward and 13 TRBJ reverse. Patient repertoires had restricted TRB V-J pairs and skewed V and J usage, most in Tregs.

The source is a human donor in good health. V gene TRBV2 combines with J gene TRBJ1-1; no clear D gene. The sample comprised CD25- CD4+ T cells sorted from blood. The CDR3 region has the DNA TGTGCCAGCAGTGAAGAGGCGGGCACTGAAGCTTTCTTT. This sequence encodes CASSEEAGTEAFF.